Following are 15 T cell receptor beta chains from one sample sequenced in a study of regulatory T cells in long-lasting Graves disease. Time point meaning: newly diagnosed GD, antithyroid drugs for less than 3 months. PBMC RNA was the source of the TCR library. According to the study, TCR beta libraries were built with iRepertoire HTBI primers and CDR3-region Arm-PCR. TCRdb redid the calling of the multiplex PCR reads with MiXCR, one entry per CDR3 protein. The sample contains roughly 410,000 distinct CDR3 sequences, 15% of which appear only once. A further study also used this sample, focusing on T cells in Graves' hyperthyroidism and ophthalmopathy.

The sequenced sample was peripheral blood mononuclear cells (PBMCs), obtained at new diagnosis, from a patient treated with antithyroid drugs. These receptors all stem from a woman aged 40 to 49 with Graves disease.

The sample holds many counts of this clonotype. This sequence joins TRBV6-1 and TRBJ2-7, with D perhaps TRBD1 or TRBD2 (5 bases each). Germline V gene lookup returns CDR1 MNHNS and CDR2 SASEGT. The length of the CDR3 is 18 residues. V was shortened by 7 bases and J by 1 base, with 26 bases between the two germline ends. The CDR3 loop is CASTTRPLLAGNSYEQYF. The CDR3, as DNA: TGTGCCAGCACGACTCGACCATTGCTAGCAGGGAATTCCTACGAGCAGTACTTC.

This clonotype occurred many times. J is TRBJ1-6 and V is TRBV28, with D uncertain. The CDR3 consists of 14 residues. Germline V gives CDR1 MDHEN, CDR2 SYDVKM. Trimming took 3 bases from V and 7 from J, leaving 10 bases between them. This chain's CDR3 is CASSLSRANSPLHF. CDR3 coding DNA: TGTGCCAGCAGTTTGAGCCGGGCGAATTCACCCCTCCACTTT. The complete variable domain, with remaining parts taken from reference TRBV28 and TRBJ1-6, reads DVKVTQSSRYLVKRTGEKVFLECVQDMDHENMFWYRQDPGLGLRLIYFSYDVKMKEKGDIPEGYSVSREKKERFSLILESASTNQTSMYLCASSLSRANSPLHFGNGTRLTVT.

There are a few counts of this clonotype. The chain links TRBV3-1 to TRBJ2-1; TRBD1 matches at 9 bases. The CDR3 length is 15 residues. V lost 5 bases and J lost 3; bases outside the gene matches: 5. Germline V CDR1 and CDR2: LGHDT, YNNKEL (reference sequence). This chain's CDR3 is CASSFGQGFYNEQFF. The CDR3 region has the DNA TGTGCCAGCAGCTTTGGACAGGGGTTCTACAATGAGCAGTTCTTC.

This clonotype was picked up a small number of times. The chain recombines TRBV5-5 with TRBJ2-1; either TRBD1 or TRBD2 may fit D (5 bases each). V was trimmed by 4 bases and J by 0 bases, leaving 17 bases between them. The CDR3 is 17 amino acids. Germline assignment: CDR1 SGHKS and CDR2 YYEKEE (reference sequence). The CDR3 sequence is CASSRGTLLSSYNEQFF. Written as DNA, the CDR3 is TGTGCCAGCAGCCGAGGGACCCTCCTGAGCTCCTACAATGAGCAGTTCTTC.

With regard to this clonotype: A single base separates this from a much larger clone, so it may be a read error. This chain connects TRBV30 to TRBJ2-5; D may be TRBD1 (5 bases). Germline V CDR1 and CDR2: GTSNPN, SVGIG (reference sequence). CDR3 length equals 12 residues. The germline V and J ends were trimmed by 8 bases and 0 bases, with 10 bases remaining between them. CDR3 sequence: CASDSDQETQYF. The CDR3 DNA is TGTGCCAGCGACAGTGACCAAGAGACCCAGTACTTC.

This clonotype was counted at least ten times. The chain carries TRBV13 and TRBJ2-3; 7 nucleotides agree with TRBD2. The CDR3 is made up of 12 amino acids. Per germline, CDR1 PRHDT and CDR2 FYEKMQ (reference sequence). Trimming removed 1 base from V and 9 bases from J; junction bases left unmatched: 1. The CDR3 is CASSLATSTQYF. Written as DNA, the CDR3 is TGTGCCAGCAGCTTAGCGACTAGCACGCAGTATTTT.

In regard to this clonotype: Here the CDR3 omits its conserved ending phenylalanine or tryptophan, so a read error is the likely source. V and J are TRBV5-1 and TRBJ2-3; 9 bases align to TRBD2. Unmatched junction bases numbered 4, after V lost 5 bases and J lost 0 bases. There are 15 residues in the CDR3. Germline lookup yields CDR1 SGHRS and CDR2 YFSETQ. The CDR3 bases are TGCGCCAGCAGTATTAGCGGGAGTAGCACAGATACGCAGTATTCT. The encoded protein is CASSISGSSTDTQYS.

In its sample, this clonotype was seen many times. The chain uses TRBV27 and TRBJ1-1; a weak D match, TRBD1 (6 bases). Trimming stripped 5 bases from V and 4 bases from J, with 14 bases between. The CDR3 sequence is 14 residues long. The germline V gene encodes CDR1 MNHEY and CDR2 SMNVEV (reference sequence). CDR3 protein: CASSLGGIATEAFF. For the CDR3, the DNA is TGTGCCAGCAGTCTAGGGGGAATTGCCACTGAAGCTTTCTTT.

Only one count was recorded for this clonotype. The genes are TRBV4-1 and TRBJ1-5; unclear D gene. Between the trimmed V and J ends, which lost 0 bases and 6 bases, there was a span of 18 bases. The CDR3 totals 17 residues. CDR1 is MGHRA and CDR2 is YSYEKL in the germline V gene. CDR3 protein: CASSQDRFGTRSQPQHF. CDR3 DNA sequence: TGCGCCAGCAGCCAAGATAGGTTCGGAACGCGGAGTCAGCCCCAGCATTTT.

In its sample, this clonotype was seen a few times. The chain has TRBV12-3 or TRBV12-4 and TRBJ2-7; D possibly corresponds to TRBD2 (6 bases). The CDR3 runs 15 residues. The ends were cut back, 4 bases at V and 1 base at J, with 14 bases in the middle. CDR3 sequence (DNA): TGTGCCAGCAGTTCAGTTAGCGGCAGGTCCTACGAGCAGTACTTC. It is translated as CASSSVSGRSYEQYF.

This clonotype was recorded a few times. This chain uses TRBV25-1 with TRBJ2-5, with D uncertain. Trimming removed 1 base at V and 7 bases at J, with 4 bases between. This CDR3 region has 11 residues. CDR1 and CDR2 (germline): MGHDK, SYGVNS. In DNA, the CDR3 is TGTGCCAGCAGTGAATCGGGGACCCAGTACTTC. Translating gives CASSESGTQYF.

The rearrangement joins TRBV7-2 to TRBJ2-1; D is unresolved. The CDR3 covers 14 residues. V lost 2 bases and J lost 10, with 15 bases in between. The germline CDR1 and CDR2 sequences are SGHTA and FQGNSA. The CDR3 reads CASSLTGGYLEQFF. Here the CDR3 DNA reads TGTGCCAGCAGCTTAACGGGCGGTTATCTAGAGCAGTTCTTC.

This clonotype was seen at least ten times. The J gene is TRBJ2-3, the V gene TRBV7-9; 12 positions agree with TRBD2. The V and J ends lost 7 bases and 0 bases, in that order; junction bases with no gene match: 5. CDR1 SEHNR and CDR2 FQNEAQ come from the germline V gene (reference sequence). This CDR3 is 16 amino acids long. The CDR3 loop reads CASTPGTSGSTDTQYF. DNA for the CDR3: TGTGCCAGCACCCCTGGGACTAGCGGGAGCACAGATACGCAGTATTTT. The full variable domain, completed using reference TRBV7-9 and TRBJ2-3, is DTGVSQNPRHKITKRGQNVTFRCDPISEHNRLYWYRQTLGQGPEFLTYFQNEAQLEKSRLLSDRFSAERPKGSFSTLEIQRTEQGDSAMYLCASTPGTSGSTDTQYFGPGTRLTVL.

This clonotype was counted a few times. The gene calls are TRBV19 and TRBJ2-3; no clear D. Germline lookup yields CDR1 LNHDA and CDR2 SQIVND (reference sequence). The germline V and J ends were trimmed by 1 base and 2 bases, with 10 bases remaining between them. The CDR3 runs 15 residues. The CDR3 nucleotides read TGTGCCAGTAGTATAGCGGGCAGTTTCACAGATACGCAGTATTTT. Its protein is CASSIAGSFTDTQYF.

This clonotype was detected only a few times. J is TRBJ2-5 and V is TRBV7-9; TRBD2 matches 11 bases. The germline V gene encodes CDR1 SEHNR and CDR2 FQNEAQ (reference sequence). CDR3 length: 16 amino acids. After removal of 5 bases from V and 4 bases from J, the junction contained 9 bases not matched to a gene. The CDR3 nucleotides are TGTGCCAGCAGCCTAATAGCGGGAGGGCCTATAGAGACCCAGTACTTC. It is translated as CASSLIAGGPIETQYF.